Listed here is a single T cell receptor (beta chain). This sample was included in a study of blood T cell repertoires in COVID-19. About the study: COVID-19 samples from acute and convalescent phases originated in the United States, Italy and Spain. Sources were T cells, B-cell-depleted T cells, or PBMCs; the material itself was cDNA or gDNA.

The germline gives CDR1 SGHRS, CDR2 YFSETQ. V lost 4 bases, J lost 7 bases, and 20 bases lay in between. The CDR3 covers 16 residues. The repertoire was sequenced with immunoSEQ multiplex PCR; TCRdb's copy has only in-frame clones and lacks some. The sample carries 380,000 or so clones, about 90% recorded once. Those enrolled, adults aged 18 to 89 years, came from 20 to 25 US areas. Grouping used clinical history reported by participants in a survey and questionnaire. The sequence was obtained from a man aged 30 to 45 who had recovered from COVID-19. The chain recombines TRBV5-1 with TRBJ1-4; D might be TRBD1 (5 bases). Sequencing was performed on PBMCs or T cells enriched from blood (not recorded which). The chain's CDR3 is CASSLAPGDSGEKLFF. CDR3 in DNA: TGCGCCAGCAGCCTCGCCCCGGGGGACTCGGGTGAAAAACTGTTTTTT.